The next 6 T cell receptor beta chains were all read from a single sample in a study of blood T cell repertoires in COVID-19. Sequenced by immunoSEQ multiplex PCR; TCRdb stores in-frame clones only, minus some. The sample shows under 100,000 clones, around four fifths of them seen only once. The specimen sequenced was peripheral blood. The receptors were gathered from a human donor in a cohort sampled during active COVID-19.

This clone was counted between two and nine times. This chain connects TRBV28 to TRBJ2-3; a weak D match, TRBD2 (5 bases). With 6 bases removed from V and 2 bases from J, the gap between germline ends came to 15 bases. This CDR3 is built from 15 residues. The germline CDR1 and CDR2 sequences are MDHEN and SYDVKM. The CDR3 nucleotides read TGTGCCAGCAGCCACCCCGGGGATTACACAGATACGCAGTATTTT. Translation: CASSHPGDYTDTQYF.

CDR3 sequence reads: CASSLEPGRAYEQYF. The DNA of the CDR3 is TGTGCCAGCAGCTTAGAGCCAGGGAGGGCCTACGAGCAGTACTTC. The chain carries TRBV7-2 and TRBJ2-7; TRBD2 agrees at 7 bases. CDR1 SGHTA and CDR2 FQGNSA come from the germline V gene. The CDR3 contains 15 residues. The trim removed 1 base at V and 2 bases at J, leaving 5 bases unmatched.

The chain couples TRBV5-6 to TRBJ1-4; D ambiguous. The germline V gene has CDR1 SGHDT and CDR2 YYEEEE. This CDR3 spans 12 amino acids. Trimming took 1 base from V and 6 from J, leaving 4 bases between them. The CDR3 reads CASSLSDEKLFF. In DNA form, the CDR3 reads TGTGCCAGCAGCTTGTCTGATGAAAAACTGTTTTTT.

The genes are TRBV19 and TRBJ2-5, with 12 bases aligning to TRBD1. Germline V CDR1 and CDR2: LNHDA, SQIVND (reference sequence). With V trimmed by 5 bases and J by 5 bases, 21 bases remained unmatched. This CDR3 is built from 20 residues. The CDR3: CASSHTLGQGALVGSETQYF. Here the CDR3 DNA reads TGTGCCAGTAGTCACACCCTGGGACAGGGGGCGCTCGTGGGGTCGGAGACCCAGTACTTC.

This clone showed up just a few times. V and J are TRBV5-4 and TRBJ2-1; D remains unclear. V was shortened by 4 bases and J by 7 bases, with 9 bases between the two germline ends. Germline CDR1 is SGHNT and CDR2 is YYREEE (reference sequence). The CDR3 length is 12 residues. The CDR3 sequence is CASSPSTNEQFF. CDR3 nucleotide sequence: TGTGCCAGCAGCCCGTCTACGAATGAGCAGTTCTTC.

The chain uses TRBV6-1 and TRBJ2-1; 10 bases agree with TRBD1. Germline lookup yields CDR1 MNHNS and CDR2 SASEGT. After removal of 2 bases from V and 0 bases from J, the junction contained 7 bases not matched to a gene. The CDR3 totals 18 residues. The DNA of the CDR3 is TGTGCCAGCAGTGAACTTGGGACAGGGGCCAGCTCCTACAATGAGCAGTTCTTC. Its protein is CASSELGTGASSYNEQFF.